Listed here are 26 T cell receptor beta chains from one sample, sequenced in a study of radiation and T cells in renal cell carcinoma. Specified time point: blood 4 weeks post-SBRT, at nephrectomy. Treatment noted: 15 Gy SBRT to primary tumor, nephrectomy 4 weeks later. The repertoire was sequenced with immunoSEQ multiplex PCR; TCRdb's copy has only in-frame clones and lacks some. The sample yields over 35,000 clones, around four fifths seen once. The sample in question was blood, obtained from a patient whose treatment included radiotherapy and nephrectomy. The receptors come from a woman in her seventies with renal cell carcinoma.

This clone was seen a single time. The genes are TRBV28 and TRBJ1-2; 8 bases fit TRBD1. The CDR3 consists of 17 residues. Germline V gene sequence: CDR1 MDHEN, CDR2 SYDVKM. V shed 3 bases and J 5 bases; nucleotides not matched to a gene: 14. This chain's CDR3 is CASSLDRAFGARYGYTF. The CDR3 nucleotides read TGTGCCAGCAGTTTGGACAGGGCCTTTGGGGCTAGGTATGGCTACACCTTC.

The chain has TRBV7-3 and TRBJ1-2; 8 nucleotides align to TRBD1. V dropped 6 bases and J dropped 7; count of bases not matched to a gene: 7. This CDR3 has 13 amino acids. Germline-derived CDR1 and CDR2 are SGHTA and FQGTGA. The CDR3 spells CASSPGQGLGYTF. Written as DNA, the CDR3 is TGTGCCAGCAGTCCTGGACAGGGACTTGGCTACACCTTC. The variable domain in full, completed from reference TRBV7-3 and TRBJ1-2, reads GAGVSQTPSNKVTEKGKYVELRCDPISGHTALYWYRQSLGQGPEFLIYFQGTGAADDSGLPNDRFFAVRPEGSVSTLKIQRTERGDSAVYLCASSPGQGLGYTFGSGTRLTVV.

The chain combines TRBV29-1 with TRBJ2-7, with D possibly TRBD1 on 6 matching bases. The CDR3 is made up of 13 amino acids. Germline lookup yields CDR1 SQVTM and CDR2 ANQGSEA. The V gene lost 3 bases and the J gene lost 3 bases, with 12 bases spanning the gap. As DNA, the CDR3 is TGCAGCGTTGACGGGACATCGAACTACGAGCAGTACTTC. It encodes CSVDGTSNYEQYF.

The chain combines TRBV6-1 with TRBJ1-2; perhaps TRBD1 as D (5 bases). CDR3 size: 13 residues. In germline, CDR1 is MNHNS, CDR2 SASEGT. V lost 4 bases to trimming and J lost 2 bases, with 8 bases between them. In DNA, the CDR3 is TGTGCCAGCAGTGTAGACAGCAACTATGGCTACACCTTC. Encoded protein: CASSVDSNYGYTF.

The chain is built from TRBV2 and TRBJ1-1; D ambiguous. V was cut by 3 bases and J by 0 bases, with 11 bases left in between. CDR3 size: 15 residues. Per the germline V gene, CDR1 is SNHLY and CDR2 is FYNNEI. The CDR3 is CASSDSGFVNTEAFF. CDR3 DNA: TGTGCCAGCAGTGACTCCGGGTTCGTGAACACTGAAGCTTTCTTT.

The chain employs TRBV11-2 and TRBJ2-7; D is perhaps TRBD1 (6 bases). Germline-derived CDR1 and CDR2 are SGHAT and FQNNGV. The CDR3 loop spans 15 amino acids. Trimming left V 6 bases short and J 5 bases short, with 20 bases between. The CDR3 here is CASRGGSYSYHEQYF. For the CDR3, the DNA is TGTGCCAGCAGAGGGGGATCTTACTCATACCACGAGCAGTACTTC.

This clone was observed a single time. As DNA, the CDR3 is TGTGCCAGTAGTGAACAGGGCAATAATTCACCCCTCCACTTT. This encodes CASSEQGNNSPLHF. The chain couples TRBV19 to TRBJ1-6; D perhaps matches TRBD1 (6 bases). The V gene's germline CDR1 is LNHDA and CDR2 SQIVND (reference sequence). Trimming shortened V by 5 bases and J by 5 bases, and 10 bases separated the two germline ends. The CDR3 length is 14 residues.

This clone was counted a single time. V gene TRBV9 combines with J gene TRBJ2-7; D possibly corresponds to TRBD1 (5 bases). Germline CDR1 is SGDLS and CDR2 is YYNGEE. CDR3 length: 16 amino acids. V gave up 0 bases and J gave up 0 bases, with 13 bases separating them. Written as DNA, the CDR3 is TGTGCCAGCAGCGTAGCCGAGTCAGGGCTCTCCTACGAGCAGTACTTC. Protein product: CASSVAESGLSYEQYF.

V is TRBV6-6 and J is TRBJ1-1; weak D call: TRBD1 (6 bases). Trimming removed 7 bases at V and 3 bases at J, with 15 bases between. Germline loops: CDR1 MNHNY, CDR2 SVGAGI (reference sequence). The CDR3 is made up of 14 amino acids. The CDR3 here is CASIHGGADTEAFF. In DNA form, the CDR3 reads TGTGCCAGCATCCACGGGGGGGCGGACACTGAAGCTTTCTTT.

The chain combines TRBV6-1 with TRBJ2-1; D remains ambiguous. The CDR3 consists of 15 residues. In germline, CDR1 is MNHNS, CDR2 SASEGT. Trimming removed 1 base at V and 3 bases at J, with 10 bases between. The CDR3 reads CASSEGMAVYNEQFF. In DNA, the CDR3 is TGTGCCAGCAGTGAAGGTATGGCGGTCTACAATGAGCAGTTCTTC.

V gene TRBV5-8 combines with J gene TRBJ2-7; D might be TRBD2 (6 bases). Germline V lookup: CDR1 SGHTS, CDR2 YDEGEE. CDR3 length: 13 amino acids. The ends were cut back, 4 bases at V and 10 bases at J, with 18 bases in the middle. Here the CDR3 DNA reads TGTGCCAGCAGCCTCCCACCCGGGAGAGGTCAGTACTTC. Protein product: CASSLPPGRGQYF.

This clone turned up a few times. The rearrangement uses TRBV23-1 and TRBJ2-3; no clear D. TRBV23-1 falls under the ORF class, with uncertain function. The V end was cut by 3 bases, the J end by 2 bases, with 9 bases between. The CDR3 contains 14 residues. As DNA, the CDR3 is TGCGCCAGCAGTCACTGGAAAATCACAGATACGCAGTATTTT. Protein: CASSHWKITDTQYF.

The chain has TRBV18 and TRBJ2-1, with TRBD2 identical over 11 bases. Unmatched junction bases numbered 7, after V lost 2 bases and J lost 1 base. CDR3 size: 18 residues. Germline assignment: CDR1 KGHSH and CDR2 LQKENI. As DNA, the CDR3 is TGTGCCAGCTCACCAGTACTAGCGGGAGAAGGATCCTACAATGAGCAGTTCTTC. Its protein is CASSPVLAGEGSYNEQFF.

The genes are TRBV6-5 and TRBJ2-7, with 11 bases fitting TRBD2. The germline gives CDR1 MNHEY, CDR2 SVGAGI. Trimming at V came to 2 bases and at J to 6 bases, leaving 9 bases not matched to a gene. The CDR3 is 16 residues long. The CDR3 nucleotides are TGTGCCAGCAGTTACGGCACAACTAGCGGGGGCCTCGAGCAGTACTTC. Protein: CASSYGTTSGGLEQYF.

This clone was seen only once. The gene calls are TRBV9 and TRBJ2-7; no clear D gene. CDR1 is SGDLS and CDR2 is YYNGEE in the germline V gene. Trimming left V 2 bases short and J 9 bases short, with 12 bases between. The length of the CDR3 is 12 residues. The CDR3: CASSVDQEPQYF. For the CDR3, the DNA is TGTGCCAGCAGCGTTGACCAGGAACCGCAGTACTTC.

The chain employs TRBV10-2 and TRBJ2-5; TRBD2 might be the D (7 bases). Trimming cost V 3 bases and J 5 bases, with 16 bases left between them. The V gene's germline CDR1 is WSHSY and CDR2 SAAADI. The CDR3 is 15 residues long. CDR3 sequence: CASSDRGAIGETQYF. The DNA for the CDR3 is TGCGCCAGCAGTGACCGGGGGGCGATCGGGGAGACCCAGTACTTC.

V is TRBV11-2 and J is TRBJ1-3; 7 bases map to TRBD1. CDR3 length equals 18 residues. The V segment lost 1 base and the J segment 0 bases; nucleotides outside the gene matches: 9. Germline V lookup: CDR1 SGHAT, CDR2 FQNNGV. CDR3 nucleotide sequence: TGTGCCAGCAGCTTAGGACAGGGACTACCTTACTCTGGAAACACCATATATTTT. Translated: CASSLGQGLPYSGNTIYF.

The rearrangement uses TRBV6-4 and TRBJ1-1, with D tentatively TRBD1 (5 bases). The CDR3 sequence is 13 residues long. CDR1 is MRHNA, CDR2 SNTAGT, per germline. V was cut by 4 bases and J by 1 base, with 7 bases left in between. CDR3 sequence: CASSVRENTEAFF. The CDR3 nucleotides read TGTGCCAGCAGTGTCAGGGAGAACACTGAAGCTTTCTTT.

CDR3 amino acids: CASSGGNSSGSGETQYF. The DNA of the CDR3 is TGTGCCAGCAGCGGGGGGAATTCTAGCGGGAGTGGAGAGACCCAGTACTTC. V gene TRBV5-4 combines with J gene TRBJ2-5, with TRBD2 matching over 10 bases. The V gene's germline CDR1 is SGHNT and CDR2 YYREEE (reference sequence). The CDR3 covers 17 residues. V shed 4 bases and J 4 bases; nucleotides not matched to a gene: 13.

This rearrangement joins TRBV30 to TRBJ2-7; D is perhaps TRBD1 or TRBD2 (5 bases each). Germline V gene sequence: CDR1 GTSNPN, CDR2 SVGIG (reference sequence). The CDR3 runs 13 residues. The V end lost 2 bases, the J end lost 7 bases, and 15 bases lay between the germline ends. This CDR3 is CAWSPGATREQYF. CDR3 coding DNA: TGTGCCTGGAGTCCCGGGGCGACGCGGGAGCAGTACTTC.

This clone occurred a few times. This sequence joins TRBV28 and TRBJ1-1; D call uncertain. CDR1 MDHEN and CDR2 SYDVKM come from the germline V gene. V lost 3 bases and J lost 0, with 8 bases in between. The CDR3 contains 14 residues. The CDR3 spells CASSFQTMNTEAFF. For the CDR3, the DNA is TGTGCCAGCAGTTTCCAGACGATGAACACTGAAGCTTTCTTT.

This chain links TRBV5-4 with TRBJ2-5; 12 bases map to TRBD2. The CDR3 has 15 residues. With 0 bases clipped from V and 10 bases from J, the junction kept 7 bases outside the gene matches. Germline-derived CDR1 and CDR2 are SGHNT and YYREEE (reference sequence). CDR3 sequence reads: CASSLASSGRGDQYF. The CDR3 coding sequence is TGTGCCAGCAGCTTGGCGTCTAGCGGGAGGGGGGACCAGTACTTC.

The V gene is TRBV6-6, the J gene TRBJ1-1, with 8 bases matching TRBD1. Per germline, CDR1 MNHNY and CDR2 SVGAGI (reference sequence). CDR3 length equals 14 residues. V dropped 7 bases and J dropped 7; count of bases not matched to a gene: 11. CDR3 protein: CASTTGGGGSEAFF. CDR3 coding DNA: TGTGCCAGCACCACAGGGGGAGGGGGGAGTGAAGCTTTCTTT.

The chain joins TRBV11-2 to TRBJ2-4; D ambiguous. CDR3 length: 14 amino acids. Germline CDR1 SGHAT, CDR2 FQNNGV. V was pared by 1 base and J by 5 bases, with 9 bases between. CDR3: CASSLGWAENIQYF. Written as DNA, the CDR3 is TGTGCCAGCAGCTTAGGGTGGGCAGAAAACATTCAGTACTTC.

The chain links TRBV6-6 to TRBJ2-7; 12 nucleotides agree with TRBD2. This CDR3 contains 15 residues. CDR1 MNHNY and CDR2 SVGAGI come from the germline V gene (reference sequence). V trimming: 6 bases; J trimming: 1 base; junction bases outside the gene matches: 4. CDR3 DNA: TGTGCCAGCAGAATACTAGCGGGGGGTTCCTACGAGCAGTACTTC. Residues: CASRILAGGSYEQYF.

J is TRBJ1-2 and V is TRBV28; TRBD1 might be the D (6 bases). Trimming shortened V by 3 bases and J by 3 bases, and 17 bases separated the two germline ends. Per the germline V gene, CDR1 is MDHEN and CDR2 is SYDVKM. The CDR3 is 16 residues long. CDR3 nucleotide sequence: TGTGCCAGCAGTTTGGGGGTTGGCAGGGGCGACTATGGCTACACCTTC. Encoded protein: CASSLGVGRGDYGYTF.